This T cell receptor (beta chain) was recovered during a study of blood T cell repertoires in COVID-19. Study details: The origin of the acute and convalescent COVID-19 samples was the United States, Italy and Spain.

This clone was observed a handful of times. The data were produced by immunoSEQ multiplex PCR, yet TCRdb's version contains in-frame clones alone and is incomplete. Among about 200,000 clones listed, 92% were seen once. CDR1 and CDR2 from the germline V gene are MDHEN and SYDVKM. The trim removed 6 bases at V and 2 bases at J, leaving 10 bases unmatched. This CDR3 has 15 residues. The chain uses TRBV28 and TRBJ2-7, with TRBD1 matching 7 bases. This TCR was sampled from a man under 40 with acute or convalescent COVID-19. Material: peripheral blood. CDR3 nucleotide sequence: TGTGCCAGCAGGAGAAGCCACAGGGGAGCCTACGAGCAGTACTTC. Protein: CASRRSHRGAYEQYF.